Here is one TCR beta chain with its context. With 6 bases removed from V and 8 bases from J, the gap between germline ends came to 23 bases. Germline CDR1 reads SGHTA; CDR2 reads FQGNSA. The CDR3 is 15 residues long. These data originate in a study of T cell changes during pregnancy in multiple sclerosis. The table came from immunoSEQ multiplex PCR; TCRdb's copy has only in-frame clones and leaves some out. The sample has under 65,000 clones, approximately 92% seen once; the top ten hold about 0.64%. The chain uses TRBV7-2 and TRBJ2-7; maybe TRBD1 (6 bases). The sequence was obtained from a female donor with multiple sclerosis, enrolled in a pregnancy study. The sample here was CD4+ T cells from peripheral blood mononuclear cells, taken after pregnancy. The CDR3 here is CASSFTGSVGGKQYF. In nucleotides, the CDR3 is TGTGCCAGCAGTTTTACAGGGAGCGTCGGTGGGAAGCAGTACTTC. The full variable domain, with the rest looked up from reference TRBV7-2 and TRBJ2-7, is GAGVSQSPSNKVTEKGKDVELRCDPISGHTALYWYRQSLGQGLEFLIYFQGNSAPDKSGLPSDRFSAERTGGSVSTLTIQRTQQEDSAVYLCASSFTGSVGGKQYFGPGTRLTVT.